Here is one T cell receptor beta chain with its context. The target antigen is unknown. Sequenced by immunoSEQ multiplex PCR; TCRdb stores in-frame clones only, minus some. Of about 130,000 clones listed, around 86% were seen once; the top ten hold roughly 6.3%. Per the germline V gene, CDR1 is MNHEY and CDR2 is SMNVEV (reference sequence). V lost 5 bases to trimming and J lost 1 base, with 12 bases between them. The CDR3 spans 14 residues. The sample originates from a study of T cell responses to AZD1222 COVID-19 vaccine. On the study more broadly: Some second doses came at about 4 weeks and others at about 12 weeks; these were pooled. Overall study findings and caveats: Among spike-specific TCRs, nearly half reportedly target unmutated variant regions. Just 5 to 7 AZD1222 recipients were seropositive at baseline. Spike-specific TCR breadth and depth grew following two AZD1222 doses.

This TCR was sampled from an adult in good health. The chain couples TRBV27 to TRBJ2-7; D not resolved. Sequences were derived from peripheral blood, sampled on day 0 of AZD1222 vaccination. CDR3 in DNA: TGTGCCAGCAGTGCCGGAAGGGCATCCTACGAGCAGTACTTC. It yields the protein CASSAGRASYEQYF.